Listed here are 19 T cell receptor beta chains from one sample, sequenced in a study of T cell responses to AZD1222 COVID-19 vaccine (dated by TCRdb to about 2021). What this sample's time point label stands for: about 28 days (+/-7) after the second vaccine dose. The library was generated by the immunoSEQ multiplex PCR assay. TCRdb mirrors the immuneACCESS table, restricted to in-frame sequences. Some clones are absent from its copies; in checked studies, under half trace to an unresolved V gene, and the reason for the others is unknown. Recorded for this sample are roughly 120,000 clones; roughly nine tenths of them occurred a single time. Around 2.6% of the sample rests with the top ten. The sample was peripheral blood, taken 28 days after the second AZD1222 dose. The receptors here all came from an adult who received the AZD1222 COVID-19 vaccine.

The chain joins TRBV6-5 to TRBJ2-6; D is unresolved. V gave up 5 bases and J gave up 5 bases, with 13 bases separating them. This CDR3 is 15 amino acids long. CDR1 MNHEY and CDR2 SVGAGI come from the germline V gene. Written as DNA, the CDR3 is TGTGCCAGCAGTCCAACGCCTCTAAGGGCCAACGTCCTGACTTTC. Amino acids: CASSPTPLRANVLTF.

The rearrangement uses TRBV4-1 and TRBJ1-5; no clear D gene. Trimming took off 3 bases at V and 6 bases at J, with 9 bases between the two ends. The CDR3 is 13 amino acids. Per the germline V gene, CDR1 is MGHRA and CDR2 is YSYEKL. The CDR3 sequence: CASSQSLGQPQHF. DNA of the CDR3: TGCGCCAGCAGCCAGTCCTTGGGTCAGCCCCAGCATTTT.

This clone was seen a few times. CDR3 in DNA: TGTGCCAGCAGCTTGCGACTCCTGAGAGGAGATACGCAGTATTTT. Translation gives CASSLRLLRGDTQYF. J is TRBJ2-3 and V is TRBV5-4, with D hard to call. CDR1 is SGHNT and CDR2 is YYREEE in the germline V gene (reference sequence). This CDR3 is 15 amino acids long. V was shortened by 1 base and J by 5 bases, with 14 bases between the two germline ends.

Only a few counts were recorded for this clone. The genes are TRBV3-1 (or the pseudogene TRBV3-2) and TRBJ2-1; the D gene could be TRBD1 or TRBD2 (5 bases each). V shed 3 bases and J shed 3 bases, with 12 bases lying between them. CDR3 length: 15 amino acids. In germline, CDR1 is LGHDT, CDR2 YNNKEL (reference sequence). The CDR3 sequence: CASSQRGPRYNEQFF. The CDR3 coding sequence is TGTGCCAGCAGCCAGAGGGGTCCTCGCTACAATGAGCAGTTCTTC.

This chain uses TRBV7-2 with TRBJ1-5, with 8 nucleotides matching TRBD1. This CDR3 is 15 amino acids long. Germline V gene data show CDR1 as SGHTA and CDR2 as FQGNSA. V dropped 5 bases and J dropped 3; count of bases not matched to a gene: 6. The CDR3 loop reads CASSQTGVVNQPQHF. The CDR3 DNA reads TGTGCCAGCAGCCAGACAGGGGTAGTCAATCAGCCCCAGCATTTT.

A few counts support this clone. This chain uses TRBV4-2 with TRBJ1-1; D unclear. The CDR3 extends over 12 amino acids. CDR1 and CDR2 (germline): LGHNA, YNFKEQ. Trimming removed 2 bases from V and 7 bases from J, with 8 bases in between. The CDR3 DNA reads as TGTGCCAGCAGCCAACCCCGTCTTGAAGCTTTCTTT. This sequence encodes CASSQPRLEAFF.

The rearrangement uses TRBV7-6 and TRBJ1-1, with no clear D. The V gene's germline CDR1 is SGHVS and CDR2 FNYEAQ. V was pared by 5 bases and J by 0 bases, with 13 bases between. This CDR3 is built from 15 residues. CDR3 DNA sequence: TGTGCCAGCAGCGCCGCTGGGAGGATGAACACTGAAGCTTTCTTT. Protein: CASSAAGRMNTEAFF.

The CDR3 DNA reads as TGTGCCAGCAGCTTATTTAATATTAACGGCGGGGGGCAGTTCTTC. This codes for CASSLFNINGGGQFF. The V call is TRBV7-6, the J call TRBJ2-1, with 7 bases matching TRBD2. The ends lost 2 bases at V and 12 bases at J; junction bases unmatched: 13. Germline V gene sequence: CDR1 SGHVS, CDR2 FNYEAQ. CDR3 size: 15 residues.

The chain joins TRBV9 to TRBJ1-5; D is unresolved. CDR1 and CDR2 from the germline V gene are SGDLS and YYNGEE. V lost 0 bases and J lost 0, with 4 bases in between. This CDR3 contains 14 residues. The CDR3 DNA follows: TGTGCCAGCAGCGTAGGACATAGCAATCAGCCCCAGCATTTT. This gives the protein CASSVGHSNQPQHF.

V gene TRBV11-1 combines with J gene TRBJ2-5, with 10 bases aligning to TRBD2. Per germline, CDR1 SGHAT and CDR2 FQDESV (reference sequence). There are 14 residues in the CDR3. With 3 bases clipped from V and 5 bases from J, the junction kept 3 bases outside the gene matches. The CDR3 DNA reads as TGTGCCAGCAGCTTCGAGCGGGAGGGGGAGACCCAGTACTTC. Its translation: CASSFEREGETQYF.

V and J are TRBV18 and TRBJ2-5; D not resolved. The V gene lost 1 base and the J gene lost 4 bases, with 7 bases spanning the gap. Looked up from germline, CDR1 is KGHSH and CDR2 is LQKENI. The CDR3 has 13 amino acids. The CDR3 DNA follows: TGTGCCAGCTCACCACAATTGGGAGAGACCCAGTACTTC. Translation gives CASSPQLGETQYF.

CDR3 residues: CAISEAGTSWETQYF. CDR3 nucleotide sequence: TGTGCCATCAGTGAGGCCGGGACGAGTTGGGAGACCCAGTACTTC. The chain employs TRBV10-3 and TRBJ2-5; D is perhaps TRBD1 or TRBD2 (5 bases each). Germline loops: CDR1 ENHRY, CDR2 SYGVKD. CDR3 length: 15 amino acids. V shed 2 bases and J shed 5 bases, with 15 bases lying between them.

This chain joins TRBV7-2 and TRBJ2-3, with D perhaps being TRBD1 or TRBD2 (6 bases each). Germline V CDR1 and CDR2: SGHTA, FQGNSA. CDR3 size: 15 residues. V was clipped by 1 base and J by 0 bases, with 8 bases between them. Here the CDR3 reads CASSLDGGSTDTQYF. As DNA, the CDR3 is TGTGCCAGCAGCTTAGACGGGGGCAGCACAGATACGCAGTATTTT.

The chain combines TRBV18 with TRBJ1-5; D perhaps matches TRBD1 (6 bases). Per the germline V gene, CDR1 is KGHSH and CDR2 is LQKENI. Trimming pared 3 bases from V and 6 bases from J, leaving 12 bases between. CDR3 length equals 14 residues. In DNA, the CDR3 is TGTGCCAGCTCACCGACAGGATTTGGTCAGCCCCAGCATTTT. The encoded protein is CASSPTGFGQPQHF. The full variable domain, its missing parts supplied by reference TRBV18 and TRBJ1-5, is NAGVMQNPRHLVRRRGQEARLRCSPMKGHSHVYWYRQLPEEGLKFMVYLQKENIIDESGMPKERFSAEFPKEGPSILRIQQVVRGDSAAYFCASSPTGFGQPQHFGDGTRLSIL.

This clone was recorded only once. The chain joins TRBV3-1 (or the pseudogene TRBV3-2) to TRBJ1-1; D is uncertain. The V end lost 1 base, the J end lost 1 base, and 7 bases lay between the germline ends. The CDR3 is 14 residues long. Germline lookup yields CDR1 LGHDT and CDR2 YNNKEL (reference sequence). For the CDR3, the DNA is TGTGCCAGCAGCCAAGGACACCCGAACACTGAAGCTTTCTTT. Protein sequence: CASSQGHPNTEAFF.

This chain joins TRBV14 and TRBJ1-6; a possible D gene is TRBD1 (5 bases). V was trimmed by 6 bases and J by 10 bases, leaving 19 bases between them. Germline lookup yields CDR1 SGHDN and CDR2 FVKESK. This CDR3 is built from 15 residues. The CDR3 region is CASRVSGARESPLHF. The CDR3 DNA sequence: TGTGCCAGCAGGGTTTCCGGGGCCAGGGAATCACCCCTCCACTTT.

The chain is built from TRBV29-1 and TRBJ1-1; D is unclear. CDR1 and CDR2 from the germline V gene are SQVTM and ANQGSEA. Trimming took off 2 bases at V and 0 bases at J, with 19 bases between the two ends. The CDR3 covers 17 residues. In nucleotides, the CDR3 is TGCAGCGTTGAAACCCCCGGTTCCCACTTCTTGAACACTGAAGCTTTCTTT. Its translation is CSVETPGSHFLNTEAFF.

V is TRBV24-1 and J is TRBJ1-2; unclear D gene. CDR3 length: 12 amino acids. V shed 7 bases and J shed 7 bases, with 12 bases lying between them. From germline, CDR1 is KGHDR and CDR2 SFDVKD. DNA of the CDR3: TGTGCCACCAGCCCGGGAGTATCTGGCTACACCTTC. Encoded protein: CATSPGVSGYTF.

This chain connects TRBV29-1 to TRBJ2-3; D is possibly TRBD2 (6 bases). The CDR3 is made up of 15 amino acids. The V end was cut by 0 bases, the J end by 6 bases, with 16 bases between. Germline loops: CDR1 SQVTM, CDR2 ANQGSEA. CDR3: CSVEDLGGSLDTQYF. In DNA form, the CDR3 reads TGCAGCGTTGAAGATCTGGGGGGTTCCTTGGATACGCAGTATTTT.